This TCR beta chain was observed in a study of T cells in Graves' hyperthyroidism and ophthalmopathy. Study-level findings and limits: Peripheral blood also featured most of the thyroid clonotypes expanded above 0.001.

The TCR beta CDR3 regions underwent amplification using RNA transcripts as the source. The HTBI primer set was used in a first-round RT-PCR of the TCR CDR3. TCRdb reprocessed the multiplex PCR reads via MiXCR and lists one record per CDR3 protein. Among around 430,000 distinct CDR3 sequences listed, about 15% were seen once. For the diagnoses, clinical symptoms, serum thyroxine and TRAb, thyroid ultrasound and orbital computed tomography were used. In regard to this clonotype: The antigen is unknown.

The sequence was collected from a woman aged 25-40 years with Graves' hyperthyroidism. Sequences were obtained from blood.

CDR3 DNA: TGTGCCAGTAGAAACCTAGCGGGAGTAGGTGAGCAGTTCTTC. Translating it yields CASRNLAGVGEQFF. The rearrangement uses TRBV19 and TRBJ2-1, with TRBD2 matching over 10 bases. The V gene's germline CDR1 is LNHDA and CDR2 SQIVND (reference sequence). The V gene end was trimmed by 6 bases and the J gene end by 9 bases; junction bases not matched to a gene: 8. The CDR3 totals 14 residues.